The 24 T cell receptor beta chains below all came from one sample that was sequenced in a study of T cells in Graves' hyperthyroidism and ophthalmopathy. The source material, RNA transcripts, was used to amplify TCR beta CDR3 regions. HTBI primers were the set used in a first-round RT-PCR of the TCR CDR3. TCRdb reprocessed the multiplex PCR reads with MiXCR, giving one entry per CDR3 protein. The sample yields over 250,000 distinct CDR3 sequences, less than 30% seen once. The sequenced sample was blood. Receptors were obtained from a man in his forties or fifties with Graves' hyperthyroidism that later progressed to Graves' ophthalmopathy.

This clonotype was seen only a few times. The CDR3 loop reads CASSGRSQETQYF. The CDR3 nucleotides are TGTGCCAGTTCCGGGCGGTCCCAAGAGACCCAGTACTTC. V is TRBV25-1 and J is TRBJ2-5; D ambiguous. Between the trimmed V and J ends, which lost 9 bases and 1 base, there was a span of 12 bases. The CDR3 extends over 13 amino acids. CDR1 is MGHDK and CDR2 is SYGVNS in the germline V gene.

This chain uses TRBV7-9 with TRBJ2-7; TRBD2 matches at 8 bases. The germline gives CDR1 SEHNR, CDR2 FQNEAQ (reference sequence). This CDR3 has 15 amino acids. J gave up 4 bases and V 5 bases, and 10 bases lay outside the gene matches. The CDR3 here is CASSRGGLTDYEQYF. In DNA form, the CDR3 reads TGTGCCAGCAGCCGCGGGGGGCTAACCGATTACGAGCAGTACTTC.

This clonotype was found many times. The chain joins TRBV3-1 to TRBJ1-2; perhaps TRBD1 as D (6 bases). V was trimmed by 3 bases and J by 4 bases, leaving 9 bases between them. This CDR3 is built from 13 residues. Germline V gene lookup returns CDR1 LGHDT and CDR2 YNNKEL (reference sequence). CDR3 sequence (DNA): TGTGCCAGCAGCCACTCGGACAGCTATGGCTACACCTTC. Translating it yields CASSHSDSYGYTF.

This chain uses TRBV5-1 with TRBJ2-2, with a possible D match to TRBD2 (5 bases). Germline V lookup: CDR1 SGHRS, CDR2 YFSETQ. V shed 1 base and J shed 8 bases, with 15 bases lying between them. The CDR3 contains 15 residues. The CDR3 loop is CASSLRVNQRGELFF. CDR3 bases: TGCGCCAGCAGCTTGCGGGTGAACCAGCGGGGGGAGCTGTTTTTT.

This clonotype was seen ten or more times. This CDR3 is CAISEGDVLQETQYF. CDR3 DNA sequence: TGTGCCATCAGTGAGGGAGACGTACTCCAAGAGACCCAGTACTTC. V gene TRBV10-3 combines with J gene TRBJ2-5; D remains unclear. Germline loops: CDR1 ENHRY, CDR2 SYGVKD. The V gene lost 2 bases and the J gene lost 1 base, with 11 bases spanning the gap. There are 15 residues in the CDR3.

This clonotype occurred many times. The chain combines TRBV20-1 with TRBJ2-3; a weak D match, TRBD2 (6 bases). Germline V gene sequence: CDR1 DFQATT, CDR2 SNEGSKA (reference sequence). With 0 bases removed from V and 4 bases from J, the gap between germline ends came to 11 bases. The CDR3 runs 14 residues. Written as DNA, the CDR3 is TGCAGTGCTAGAGATCTGGGCGGGGCAGATACGCAGTATTTT. Translated: CSARDLGGADTQYF.

This clonotype has ten or more counts. The V and J genes are TRBV13 and TRBJ2-7; 10 positions match TRBD1. This CDR3 comprises 15 residues. The germline V gene encodes CDR1 PRHDT and CDR2 FYEKMQ (reference sequence). V lost 6 bases, J lost 3 bases, and 8 bases stayed unmatched. Written as DNA, the CDR3 is TGTGCCAGCAGACACGCCGGGACAGGGGACTACGAGCAGTACTTC. Protein: CASRHAGTGDYEQYF. Using reference TRBV13 and TRBJ2-7 for the parts outside the CDR3, the full variable domain is AAGVIQSPRHLIKEKRETATLKCYPIPRHDTVYWYQQGPGQDPQFLISFYEKMQSDKGSIPDRFSAQQFSDYHSELNMSSLELGDSALYFCASRHAGTGDYEQYFGPGTRLTVT.

This clonotype was found a few times. The rearrangement links TRBV11-2 to TRBJ2-2, with 8 bases aligning to TRBD2. The germline CDR1 and CDR2 sequences are SGHAT and FQNNGV. The J segment lost 2 bases and the V segment lost 1 base, leaving 6 bases of the junction unmatched. CDR3 size: 17 residues. CDR3 nucleotides: TGTGCCAGCAGCTTAGGCGGGACTAGTTTTAACACCGGGGAGCTGTTTTTT. Residues: CASSLGGTSFNTGELFF.

This clonotype showed up many times. This sequence joins TRBV6-1 and TRBJ2-7, with 8 bases identical to TRBD1. Germline V lookup: CDR1 MNHNS, CDR2 SASEGT. V was pared by 7 bases and J by 0 bases, with 8 bases of the junction left unmatched. The CDR3 runs to 15 residues. CDR3 sequence: CASNPRGRSSYEQYF. CDR3 nucleotide sequence: TGTGCCAGCAACCCCAGGGGGCGAAGCTCCTACGAGCAGTACTTC.

The chain recombines TRBV4-1 with TRBJ2-6; D uncertain. From germline, CDR1 is MGHRA and CDR2 YSYEKL. CDR3 length equals 16 residues. V dropped 2 bases and J dropped 0 bases, with 8 bases sitting between them. As DNA, the CDR3 is TGCGCCAGCAGCCAAATGTGGGCCTCTGGGGCCAACGTCCTGACTTTC. Translating gives CASSQMWASGANVLTF.

This clonotype was seen ten or more times. The gene calls are TRBV29-1 and TRBJ1-2, with D possibly TRBD1 on 6 matching bases. Germline assignment: CDR1 SQVTM and CDR2 ANQGSEA. The CDR3 spans 13 residues. The ends were cut back, 7 bases at V and 0 bases at J, with 12 bases in the middle. The CDR3 spells CSAGPGANYGYTF. The CDR3 DNA is TGCAGCGCAGGACCAGGGGCTAACTATGGCTACACCTTC.

This clonotype was seen at least ten times. The CDR3 sequence is CASRDSGTGRYGYTF. The CDR3 bases are TGTGCCAGCAGAGATTCCGGGACAGGGAGATATGGCTACACCTTC. This chain joins TRBV3-1 and TRBJ1-2, with 9 bases identical to TRBD1. This CDR3 is built from 15 residues. Germline V CDR1 and CDR2: LGHDT, YNNKEL (reference sequence). Unmatched junction bases numbered 10, after V lost 6 bases and J lost 5 bases.

This rearrangement joins TRBV2 to TRBJ2-2; 13 bases align to TRBD2. The ends lost 3 bases at V and 4 bases at J; junction bases unmatched: 5. CDR3 length equals 17 residues. Germline lookup yields CDR1 SNHLY and CDR2 FYNNEI. DNA of the CDR3: TGTGCCAGCAGTGACGGACTAGCGGGAGATGGCACCGGGGAGCTGTTTTTT. The encoded protein is CASSDGLAGDGTGELFF.

The table lists this clonotype with many counts. V usage is TRBV29-1 and J usage is TRBJ1-5; D not certain. The CDR3 is 14 amino acids. Germline V lookup: CDR1 SQVTM, CDR2 ANQGSEA. Between the trimmed V and J ends, which lost 6 bases and 2 bases, there was a span of 14 bases. The DNA for the CDR3 is TGCAGCGTCCGCCTCATGGGCGGCAATCAGCCCCAGCATTTT. This codes for CSVRLMGGNQPQHF.

The table lists this clonotype with many counts. The V call is TRBV6-5, the J call TRBJ1-5; D is unresolved. This CDR3 is 16 amino acids long. Germline CDR1 reads MNHEY; CDR2 reads SVGAGI. The V end was cut by 4 bases, the J end by 2 bases, with 15 bases between. The CDR3 sequence is CASSSQGPNRNQPQHF. The CDR3 region has the DNA TGTGCCAGCAGTTCACAAGGGCCGAATCGCAATCAGCCCCAGCATTTT.

This clonotype was picked up many times. The chain is built from TRBV5-1 and TRBJ2-7; D is perhaps TRBD1 (5 bases). The germline V gene has CDR1 SGHRS and CDR2 YFSETQ. This CDR3 comprises 13 residues. Trimming stripped 5 bases from V and 3 bases from J, with 12 bases between. CDR3: CASRALQGYEQYF. CDR3 nucleotide sequence: TGCGCCAGCAGGGCCCTCCAGGGCTACGAGCAGTACTTC.

In this sample, this clonotype turned up many times. The chain recombines TRBV6-1 with TRBJ2-7; 7 nucleotides match TRBD1. Germline lookup yields CDR1 MNHNS and CDR2 SASEGT. V lost 3 bases, J lost 3 bases, and 8 bases stayed unmatched. The CDR3 spans 15 residues. CDR3 sequence reads: CASSDRDSLNYEQYF. The CDR3 bases are TGTGCCAGCAGTGACCGGGACAGCTTAAACTACGAGCAGTACTTC.

CDR3 nucleotide sequence: TGTGCCAGCAGTTACGCCCTTAACTATGGCTACACCTTC. Its protein is CASSYALNYGYTF. J is TRBJ1-2 and V is TRBV6-5; unclear D gene. This CDR3 contains 13 residues. Germline lookup yields CDR1 MNHEY and CDR2 SVGAGI. V gave up 2 bases and J gave up 1 base, with 5 bases separating them.

V and J are TRBV19 and TRBJ1-1; a possible D gene is TRBD1 (6 bases). V shed 1 base and J shed 1 base, with 10 bases lying between them. The length of the CDR3 is 15 residues. Looked up from germline, CDR1 is LNHDA and CDR2 is SQIVND (reference sequence). In DNA, the CDR3 is TGTGCCAGTAGTATAGCAGGGGAGGGGAACACTGAAGCTTTCTTT. This encodes CASSIAGEGNTEAFF.

The V and J genes are TRBV4-2 and TRBJ2-2; D might be TRBD1 (5 bases). The CDR3 totals 17 residues. Germline CDR1 and CDR2: LGHNA and YNFKEQ. Trimming pared 0 bases from V and 0 bases from J, leaving 11 bases between. The CDR3: CASSQDRVVANTGELFF. CDR3 sequence (DNA): TGTGCCAGCAGCCAAGACAGGGTTGTTGCGAACACCGGGGAGCTGTTTTTT.

The sample holds many counts of this clonotype. V is TRBV5-4 and J is TRBJ1-2; 9 nucleotides agree with TRBD1. Germline CDR1 and CDR2: SGHNT and YYREEE (reference sequence). CDR3 size: 19 residues. Unmatched junction bases numbered 16, after V lost 1 base and J lost 3 bases. The chain's CDR3 is CASSLLRGTGYIRDYGYTF. CDR3 nucleotides: TGTGCCAGCAGCTTGTTACGTGGGACAGGGTATATTCGAGACTATGGCTACACCTTC.

The chain uses TRBV6-2 or TRBV6-3 and TRBJ1-5, with D unresolved. CDR1 is MNHEY and CDR2 is SVGEGT in the germline V gene. This CDR3 is built from 16 residues. V lost 0 bases and J lost 6, with 15 bases in between. Here the CDR3 DNA reads TGTGCCAGCAGTTACTCGAGTTCCCTGGGCCTTCAGCCCCAGCATTTT. Its protein is CASSYSSSLGLQPQHF.

The V and J genes are TRBV20-1 and TRBJ2-7, with D tentatively TRBD2 (5 bases). Germline loops: CDR1 DFQATT, CDR2 SNEGSKA (reference sequence). Trimming pared 1 base from V and 2 bases from J, leaving 9 bases between. This CDR3 spans 13 amino acids. CDR3 loop: CSARGRAAYEQYF. As DNA, the CDR3 is TGCAGTGCTAGAGGTAGAGCGGCCTACGAGCAGTACTTC.

This clonotype was recorded at least ten times. J is TRBJ1-2 and V is TRBV24-1; possible D gene TRBD1, 6 bases. The CDR3 length is 13 residues. Trimming pared 3 bases from V and 7 bases from J, leaving 11 bases between. From germline, CDR1 is KGHDR and CDR2 SFDVKD. CDR3 in amino acids: CATSDRAGAGYTF. CDR3 nucleotide sequence: TGTGCCACCAGTGATAGGGCAGGGGCTGGCTACACCTTC.